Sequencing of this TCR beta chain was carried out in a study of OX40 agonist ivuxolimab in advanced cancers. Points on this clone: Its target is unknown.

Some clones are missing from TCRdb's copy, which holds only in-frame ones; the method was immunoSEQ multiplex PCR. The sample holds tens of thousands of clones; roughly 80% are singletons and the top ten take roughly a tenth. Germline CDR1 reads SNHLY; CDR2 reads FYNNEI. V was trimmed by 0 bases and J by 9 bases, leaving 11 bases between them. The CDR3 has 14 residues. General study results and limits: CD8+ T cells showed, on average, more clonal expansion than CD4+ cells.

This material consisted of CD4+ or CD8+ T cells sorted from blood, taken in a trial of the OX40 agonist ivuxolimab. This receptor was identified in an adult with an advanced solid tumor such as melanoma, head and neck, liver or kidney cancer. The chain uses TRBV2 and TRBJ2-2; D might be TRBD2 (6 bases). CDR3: CASSEAMRGRELFF. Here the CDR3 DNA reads TGTGCCAGCAGTGAAGCGATGCGGGGCCGGGAGCTGTTTTTT.